This T cell receptor beta chain is from a study of OX40 agonist ivuxolimab in advanced cancers. Study context: Patients were infused with ivuxolimab every 2 weeks at 0.01 to 10 mg/kg.

Clones were sequenced by immunoSEQ multiplex PCR, and TCRdb holds only the in-frame ones, with some missing. The sample gives 25,000 to 35,000 clones, 75% to 90% of which show up once; more than 30% is in the top ten. This CDR3 comprises 15 residues. V was clipped by 1 base and J by 8 bases, with 15 bases between them. The germline gives CDR1 SGHTA, CDR2 FQGTGA. The clonotype was recovered from an adult with an advanced solid tumor such as melanoma, head and neck, liver or kidney cancer. The sequencing here drew on CD4+ or CD8+ T cells sorted from blood, taken in a trial of the OX40 agonist ivuxolimab. V and J are TRBV7-3 and TRBJ2-1; maybe TRBD2 (6 bases). CDR3 sequence: CASSLKRVPSDEQFF. The CDR3 region has the DNA TGTGCCAGCAGCTTAAAAAGGGTTCCTAGCGATGAGCAGTTCTTC.